This passage covers 19 T cell receptor beta chains from one sample sequenced in a study of T-cell reconstitution after alpha-beta-depleted transplantation in children. The TCRbeta library was prepared with unique molecular identifiers. TCRdb called the PCR reads again in MiXCR, with one record for every CDR3 protein. This table holds 600,000 or so distinct CDR3 sequences, 23% found once. The specimen comprised PBMCs, mostly from graft donor cells, sampled 360 days after TCRalphabeta/CD19-depleted stem cell transplant. Receptors were obtained from a boy younger than two who had a stem cell transplant for acute myeloid leukemia, so the T cells may come from the graft donor.

The chain is built from TRBV29-1 and TRBJ1-1; D may be TRBD1 (5 bases). Germline values: CDR1 SQVTM, CDR2 ANQGSEA. CDR3 length equals 13 residues. Trimming cost V 5 bases and J 5 bases, with 15 bases left between them. CDR3 region: CSVHGRVGTEAFF. The CDR3 nucleotides read TGCAGCGTTCATGGCAGGGTAGGGACTGAAGCTTTCTTT.

The chain recombines TRBV18 with TRBJ2-7; TRBD1 matches 8 bases. J lost 3 bases, V lost 5 bases, and 3 bases had no gene match. Germline V lookup: CDR1 KGHSH, CDR2 LQKENI. CDR3 length: 13 residues. The DNA of the CDR3 is TGTGCCAGCTCATCCGGGACAGGCTACGAGCAGTACGTC. Translated, it gives CASSSGTGYEQYV.

Many counts were recorded for this clonotype. The V gene is TRBV29-1, the J gene TRBJ2-1; 14 bases map to TRBD2. The V segment lost 8 bases and the J segment 6 bases; nucleotides outside the gene matches: 3. CDR3 size: 13 residues. Germline V CDR1 and CDR2: SQVTM, ANQGSEA. CDR3 sequence: CSSGTSGGNEQFF. The DNA of the CDR3 is TGCAGCTCGGGGACTAGCGGGGGCAATGAGCAGTTCTTC.

J is TRBJ2-1 and V is TRBV9, with 8 bases fitting TRBD2. V was pared by 4 bases and J by 3 bases, with 12 bases of the junction left unmatched. Germline V gene sequence: CDR1 SGDLS, CDR2 YYNGEE. The CDR3 has 17 residues. The CDR3 DNA sequence: TGTGCCAGCAGCCCGCAAAGTAGTAGCGGGGTCTACAATGAGCAGTTCTTC. This encodes CASSPQSSSGVYNEQFF.

This clonotype has only a few counts. J is TRBJ2-3 and V is TRBV25-1; TRBD2 matches at 8 bases. V lost 4 bases and J lost 1; bases outside the gene matches: 22. The CDR3 runs 21 residues. Germline values: CDR1 MGHDK, CDR2 SYGVNS. The CDR3 nucleotides are TGTGCCAGCAGTGCCCGAAACCCCATGAGGAGCGGGGGATGGGGCACAGATACGCAGTATTTT. It is translated as CASSARNPMRSGGWGTDTQYF.

This clonotype has only a few counts. The gene calls are TRBV27 and TRBJ2-1, with D possibly matching TRBD1 (5 bases). Trimming pared 7 bases from V and 3 bases from J, leaving 13 bases between. Germline CDR1 reads MNHEY; CDR2 reads SMNVEV (reference sequence). This CDR3 is 14 amino acids long. CDR3 residues: CASTGDRGYNEQFF. For the CDR3, the DNA is TGTGCCAGCACTGGAGACAGAGGCTACAATGAGCAGTTCTTC.

Only a few counts were recorded for this clonotype. The genes are TRBV29-1 and TRBJ2-3, with D tentatively TRBD1 (5 bases). This CDR3 comprises 13 residues. The germline CDR1 and CDR2 sequences are SQVTM and ANQGSEA. Trimming left V 7 bases short and J 1 base short, with 12 bases between. CDR3: CSDKGSGTDTQYF. The CDR3 region has the DNA TGCAGCGACAAGGGGTCCGGCACAGATACGCAGTATTTT.

This clonotype was detected a few times. J is TRBJ2-5 and V is TRBV6-5; D may be TRBD1 (6 bases). This CDR3 is 15 amino acids long. V dropped 2 bases and J dropped 0 bases, with 10 bases sitting between them. In germline, CDR1 is MNHEY, CDR2 SVGAGI. This chain's CDR3 is CASSYRTVYQETQYF. In DNA form, the CDR3 reads TGTGCCAGCAGTTACCGGACAGTGTACCAAGAGACCCAGTACTTC.

The rearrangement links TRBV20-1 to TRBJ2-2; possible D gene TRBD1, 6 bases. The CDR3 loop spans 15 amino acids. Germline V lookup: CDR1 DFQATT, CDR2 SNEGSKA (reference sequence). Trimming cost V 0 bases and J 4 bases, with 12 bases left between them. The CDR3 loop is CSARDLGALTGELFF. The CDR3 region has the DNA TGCAGTGCTAGAGATTTGGGGGCCCTCACCGGGGAGCTGTTTTTT.

A note on this clonotype: A much bigger clone sits one base away, suggesting this may be a read error. CDR3 in DNA: TGTGCCAGCAGCGGCTACCTCACAGATACGCAGTATTTT. Translating gives CASSGYLTDTQYF. The chain couples TRBV9 to TRBJ2-3; D gene ambiguous. Trimming removed 3 bases from V and 2 bases from J, with 7 bases in between. The V gene's germline CDR1 is SGDLS and CDR2 YYNGEE. This CDR3 spans 13 amino acids.

The J gene is TRBJ2-2, the V gene TRBV7-9, with 8 bases identical to TRBD1. This CDR3 contains 13 residues. V shed 7 bases, J shed 4 bases, and the junction held 2 bases outside the gene matches. Germline assignment: CDR1 SEHNR and CDR2 FQNEAQ (reference sequence). CDR3 sequence reads: CASNRGSTGELFF. In DNA form, the CDR3 reads TGTGCCAGCAACAGGGGGAGCACCGGGGAGCTGTTTTTT.

The chain uses TRBV5-5 and TRBJ2-3; 7 bases line up with TRBD1. V lost 4 bases to trimming and J lost 1 base; unmatched junction nucleotides: 3. This CDR3 is 14 amino acids long. Looked up from germline, CDR1 is SGHKS and CDR2 is YYEKEE (reference sequence). The CDR3 loop is CASSGDSGTDTQYF. DNA for the CDR3: TGTGCCAGCAGCGGGGACAGCGGCACAGATACGCAGTATTTT.

This clonotype has just a few counts. This chain links TRBV6-1 with TRBJ2-3; D tentatively fits TRBD1 or TRBD2 (5 bases each). CDR3 size: 14 residues. The germline V gene encodes CDR1 MNHNS and CDR2 SASEGT. Trimming removed 6 bases from V and 4 bases from J, with 14 bases in between. CDR3 amino acids: CASSLHGTPDTQYF. CDR3 in DNA: TGTGCCAGCAGCCTCCACGGGACCCCAGATACGCAGTATTTT.

The sample holds many counts of this clonotype. The chain has TRBV12-3 or TRBV12-4 and TRBJ2-1; no clear D. Trimming took off 3 bases at V and 7 bases at J, with 7 bases between the two ends. The CDR3 totals 12 residues. The CDR3 DNA sequence: TGTGCCAGCAGTTTCGGACGGAATGAGCAGTTCTTC. This translates into CASSFGRNEQFF.

This clonotype was counted ten times or more. The J gene is TRBJ2-5, the V gene TRBV12-3 or TRBV12-4, with 9 nucleotides matching TRBD1. J gave up 1 base and V 8 bases, and 5 bases lay outside the gene matches. The CDR3 runs to 14 residues. The CDR3 spells CASRTDRGQETQYF. CDR3 nucleotides: TGTGCCAGCCGAACGGACAGGGGCCAAGAGACCCAGTACTTC.

This clonotype has more than one count but fewer than ten. The chain links TRBV11-3 to TRBJ2-6; 10 bases line up with TRBD1. The CDR3 is 21 residues long. Germline V gives CDR1 SGHNT, CDR2 YENEEA. Trimming at V came to 2 bases and at J to 0 bases, leaving 13 bases not matched to a gene. The DNA for the CDR3 is TGTGCCAGCAGCTTATGGGGACAGGGGACCCCCCTGGGCTCTGGGGCCAACGTCCTGACTTTC. Its translation is CASSLWGQGTPLGSGANVLTF.

This clonotype was picked up a small number of times. The chain joins TRBV29-1 to TRBJ1-5, with 7 bases matching TRBD1. V dropped 6 bases and J dropped 5; count of bases not matched to a gene: 7. The CDR3 is 13 amino acids. The germline V gene encodes CDR1 SQVTM and CDR2 ANQGSEA. CDR3 protein: CSVLTGPYQPQHF. The CDR3 nucleotides read TGCAGCGTGCTGACAGGGCCATATCAGCCCCAGCATTTT.

V gene TRBV12-3 or TRBV12-4 combines with J gene TRBJ1-1; D call uncertain. The CDR3 is 16 residues long. Trimming cost V 0 bases and J 2 bases, with 13 bases left between them. CDR3 in amino acids: CASSLAFRGINTEAFF. As DNA, the CDR3 is TGTGCCAGCAGTTTAGCGTTCCGAGGGATTAACACTGAAGCTTTCTTT.

In regard to this clonotype: The junction departs from germline at one end; a sequencing error may be responsible. The chain employs TRBV20-1 and TRBJ1-1; D call uncertain. Germline values: CDR1 DFQATT, CDR2 SNEGSKA (reference sequence). This CDR3 is built from 13 residues. CDR3 coding DNA: TGCTGTGCTAGAGTTTATGAGAACACTGAAGCTTTCTTT. Translation gives CCARVYENTEAFF.